Sequencing of this TCR beta chain was carried out in a study of blood T cell repertoires in COVID-19. Study-level information: Sites across the United States, Italy and Spain contributed samples from acute and convalescent COVID-19. T cells, B-cell-depleted T cells, or PBMCs supplied cDNA or gDNA.

V lost 4 bases and J 0 bases, leaving 16 bases between the germline ends. The CDR3 has 16 amino acids. The germline gives CDR1 SGHRS, CDR2 YFSETQ. In the authors' methods: The authors estimated nucleated cell counts from reference gene primer amplification. Repertoires were generated with immunoSEQ multiplex PCR, while TCRdb's copy carries only in-frame clones and drops some. For V, J and clone size, that table is used; D and trimming come from the DNA. The sample yields 150,000 to 200,000 clones, around 87% seen once. Source material: peripheral blood. The V and J genes are TRBV5-1 and TRBJ1-1, with a tentative D call TRBD1 (6 bases). This clonotype was obtained from a man aged 18 to 29 with acute or convalescent COVID-19. The DNA of the CDR3 is TGCGCCAGCAGCAGGGGAGCCGGGACAATGAACACTGAAGCTTTCTTT. Protein: CASSRGAGTMNTEAFF.